This record concerns one TCR beta chain sequence. Its binding antigen is unknown. Per-nucleotide qualities are absent, and no much larger clonotype sits a single base away. This sample was included in a study (dated by TCRdb to the mid-2010s). About the study as a whole: The study set out to test whether tumor-infiltrating Tregs in breast cancer get recruited from blood Tregs or are instead converted in situ from other CD4+ T cell subsets.

Study-wide conclusions, independent of this receptor: Validation in the larger cohort was restricted to a single TCR beta V-J rearrangement rather than whole repertoires. The TCR alpha and beta sequences of tumor-infiltrating Tregs showed the greatest overlap with tumor naive CD4+ T cells, followed by blood naive CD4+ T cells. The TCR gene usage of tumor memory CD4+ T cells clustered together with blood and lymph node memory CD4+ cells and with lymph node naive CD4+ cells.

Reading the germline V gene gives CDR1 SGHRS and CDR2 YFSETQ. There are 21 amino acids in the CDR3, from cysteine to phenylalanine inclusive. The DNA shown is the 63-base CDR3, in frame from base 1. V is cut by 4 bases and J by 7 bases, and the space between the germline ends is 36 bases. The Miltenyi Naive CD4+ T Cell Isolation kit was used to purify naive CD4+ T cells, and CD25 microbeads were used to remove Tregs. Tregs, naive and memory CD4+ T cells from tumor, blood and ipsilateral draining lymph nodes of a few breast cancer patients underwent full-length TCR alpha and beta sequencing. Tumor tissue and lymph nodes obtained from ipsilateral axillary dissection were perfused with PBS, minced and then digested with collagenase I and hyaluronidase. A purity exceeding 90% was confirmed by FACS for the sorted cell populations. Full-length TCR variable regions were amplified by 5' RACE PCR with constant-region reverse primers, and semi-nested PCR with Nested Universal Primer A was subsequently performed. Using the ReliaPrep RNA Cell Miniprep System, total RNA was extracted, and the SMARTer RACE 5'/3' Kit was then used to reverse transcribe the RNA into 5'RACE-ready cDNA. An Illumina MiSeq was used to sequence the full-length TCR alpha and beta libraries, which had been barcoded with multiplex adaptors. As for the authors' bioinformatics: For each of nine subset-tissue groups, sequencing data from the five patients were combined, and the groups were compared by unsupervised clustering of TCR gene usage. The Morisita-Horn index, with shared sequences weighted by their contribution to each repertoire, was used to calculate repertoire similarity. Starting from the raw public reads, TCRdb applied fastp trimming at Q25, assembled clones with MiXCR and retained in-frame beta chains. Here each entry gathers all rows of one CDR3 protein and keeps the most common genes and DNA. TCRdb's processing, not the study's, gives the V and J calls here. The sample contains 60,000 to 65,000 distinct CDR3 sequences, 30% of them found a single time. The ten largest clones capture 2% to 2.5% of the sample.

The sample consisted of tumor-infiltrating naive CD4+ T cells sorted from the breast tumor. The cell subset or site label here, explained by the study, means: naive CD4+ T cells, CD4+CD45RA+CD25-. This sequence uses TRBV5-1 and TRBJ2-1; tentative D gene TRBD1, with 6 bases matching. The origin of this receptor is a female donor with breast cancer. In nucleotide form, the sequence is TGCGCCAGCAGCCTGAATCCCGTACAGGGTAGGGGATGGGATTTACAGAATGAGCAGTTCTTC. Its translation reads: CASSLNPVQGRGWDLQNEQFF. With the rest looked up from the reference TRBV5-1 and TRBJ2-1 genes rather than sequenced, the full variable domain is KAGVTQTPRYLIKTRGQQVTLSCSPISGHRSVSWYQQTPGQGLQFLFEYFSETQRNKGNFPGRFSGRQFSNSRSEMNVSTLELGDSALYLCASSLNPVQGRGWDLQNEQFFGPGTRLTVL.